This T cell receptor (beta chain) was obtained from a study of blood T cell repertoires in COVID-19. Study-level background: PBMCs, B-cell-depleted T cells, or T cells provided the cDNA or gDNA that made up the material.

This CDR3 has 13 amino acids. Germline V gives CDR1 SNHLY, CDR2 FYNNEI. The germline V and J ends were trimmed by 5 bases and 4 bases, with 11 bases remaining between them. Cohorts were based on clinical histories the participants reported. TCRdb keeps only in-frame clones here, not all; method: immunoSEQ multiplex PCR. The data contain 200,000 to 250,000 clones, roughly 87% of them seen just once; the ten biggest clones take up less than 14%. What was sequenced was PBMCs or T cells enriched from blood (not recorded which). This TCR was recovered from a young man who had recovered from COVID-19. The rearrangement joins TRBV2 to TRBJ1-1, with TRBD1 as a possible D gene (5 bases). The CDR3 coding sequence is TGTGCCAGCAGTTTAAACGGGGGCACTGAAGCTTTCTTT. This encodes CASSLNGGTEAFF.